This TCR beta chain was identified during a study of blood T cell repertoires in COVID-19. Whole-study context: Samples came from the United States, Italy and Spain, spanning acute and convalescent COVID-19.

Per the study methods: The authors estimated nucleated cell counts from reference gene primer amplification. Sequencing used immunoSEQ multiplex PCR; TCRdb keeps in-frame clones, though not all of them. The V and J calls and the clone size are those of that table, but D and trimming were determined from the DNA. Of 95,000 to 110,000 clones in the sample, 87% were seen once. The CDR3 is 14 amino acids. The germline V and J ends were trimmed by 3 bases and 8 bases, with 14 bases remaining between them. Germline-derived CDR1 and CDR2 are SGHDN and FVKESK. Sequencing used peripheral blood. The genes are TRBV14 and TRBJ2-1; possible D gene TRBD1, 6 bases. This clonotype was sampled from a middle-aged man with acute or convalescent COVID-19. CDR3 region: CASSQHRANDEQFF. CDR3 DNA sequence: TGTGCCAGCAGCCAGCACAGGGCAAATGATGAGCAGTTCTTC.